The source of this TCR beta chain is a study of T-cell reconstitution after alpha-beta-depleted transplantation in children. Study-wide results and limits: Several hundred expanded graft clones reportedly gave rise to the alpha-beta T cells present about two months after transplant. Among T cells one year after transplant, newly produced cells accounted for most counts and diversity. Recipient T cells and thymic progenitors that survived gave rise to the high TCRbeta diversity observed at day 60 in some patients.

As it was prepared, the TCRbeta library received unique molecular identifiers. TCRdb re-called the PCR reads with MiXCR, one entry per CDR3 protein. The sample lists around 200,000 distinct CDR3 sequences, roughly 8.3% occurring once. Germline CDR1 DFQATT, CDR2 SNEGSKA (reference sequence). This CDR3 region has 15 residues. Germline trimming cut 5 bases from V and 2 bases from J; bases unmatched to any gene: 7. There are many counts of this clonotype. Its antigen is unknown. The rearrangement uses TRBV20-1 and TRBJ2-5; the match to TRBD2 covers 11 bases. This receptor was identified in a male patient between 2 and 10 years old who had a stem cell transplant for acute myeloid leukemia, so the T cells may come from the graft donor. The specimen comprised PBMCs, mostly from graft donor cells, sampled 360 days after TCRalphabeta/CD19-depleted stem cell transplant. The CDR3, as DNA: TGCAGTGCTGACGGGACTAGCGGACAACAAGAGACCCAGTACTTC. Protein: CSADGTSGQQETQYF.